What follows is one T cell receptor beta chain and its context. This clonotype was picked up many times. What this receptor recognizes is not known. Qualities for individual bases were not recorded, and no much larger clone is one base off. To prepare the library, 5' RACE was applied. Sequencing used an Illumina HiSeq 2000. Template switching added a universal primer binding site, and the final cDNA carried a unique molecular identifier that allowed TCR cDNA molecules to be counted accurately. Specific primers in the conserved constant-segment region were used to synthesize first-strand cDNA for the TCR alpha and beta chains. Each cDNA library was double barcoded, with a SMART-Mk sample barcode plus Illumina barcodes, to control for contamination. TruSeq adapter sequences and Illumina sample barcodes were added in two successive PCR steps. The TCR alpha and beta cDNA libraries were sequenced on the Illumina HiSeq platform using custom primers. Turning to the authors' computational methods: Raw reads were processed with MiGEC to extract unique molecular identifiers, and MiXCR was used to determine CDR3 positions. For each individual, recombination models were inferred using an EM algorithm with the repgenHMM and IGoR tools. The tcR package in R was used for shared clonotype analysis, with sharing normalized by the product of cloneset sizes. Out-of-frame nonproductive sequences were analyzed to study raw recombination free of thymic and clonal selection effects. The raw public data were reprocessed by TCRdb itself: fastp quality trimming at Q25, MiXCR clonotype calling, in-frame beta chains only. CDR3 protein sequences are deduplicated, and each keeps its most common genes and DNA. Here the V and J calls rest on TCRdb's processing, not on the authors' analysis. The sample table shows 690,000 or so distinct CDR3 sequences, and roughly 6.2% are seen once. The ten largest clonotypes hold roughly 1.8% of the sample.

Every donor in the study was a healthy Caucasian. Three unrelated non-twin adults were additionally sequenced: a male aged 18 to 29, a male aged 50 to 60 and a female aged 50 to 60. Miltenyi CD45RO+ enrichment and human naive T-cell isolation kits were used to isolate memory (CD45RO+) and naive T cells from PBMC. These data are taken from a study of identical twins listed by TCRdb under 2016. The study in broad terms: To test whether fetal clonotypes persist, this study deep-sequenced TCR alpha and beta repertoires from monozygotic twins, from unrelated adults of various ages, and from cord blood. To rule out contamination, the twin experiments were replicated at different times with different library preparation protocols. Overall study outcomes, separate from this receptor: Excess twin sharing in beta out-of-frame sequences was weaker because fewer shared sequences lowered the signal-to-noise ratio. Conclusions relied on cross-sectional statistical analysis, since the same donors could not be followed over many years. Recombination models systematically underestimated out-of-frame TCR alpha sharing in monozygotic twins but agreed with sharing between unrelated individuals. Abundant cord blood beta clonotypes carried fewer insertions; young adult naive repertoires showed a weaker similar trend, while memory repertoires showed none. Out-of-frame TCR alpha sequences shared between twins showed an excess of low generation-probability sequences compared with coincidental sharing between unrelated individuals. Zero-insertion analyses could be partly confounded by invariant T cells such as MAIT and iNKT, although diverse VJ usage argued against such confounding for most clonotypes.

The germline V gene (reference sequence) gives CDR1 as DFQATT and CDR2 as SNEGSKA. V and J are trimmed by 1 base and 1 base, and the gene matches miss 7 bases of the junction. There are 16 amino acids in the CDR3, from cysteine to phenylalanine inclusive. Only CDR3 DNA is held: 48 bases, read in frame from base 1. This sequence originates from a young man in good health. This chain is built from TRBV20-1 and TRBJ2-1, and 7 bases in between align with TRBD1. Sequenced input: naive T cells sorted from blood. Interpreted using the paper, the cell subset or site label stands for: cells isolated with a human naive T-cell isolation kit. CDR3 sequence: CSARGGGGMSYNEQFF. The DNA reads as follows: TGCAGTGCTAGAGGAGGGGGCGGCATGTCCTACAATGAGCAGTTCTTC.